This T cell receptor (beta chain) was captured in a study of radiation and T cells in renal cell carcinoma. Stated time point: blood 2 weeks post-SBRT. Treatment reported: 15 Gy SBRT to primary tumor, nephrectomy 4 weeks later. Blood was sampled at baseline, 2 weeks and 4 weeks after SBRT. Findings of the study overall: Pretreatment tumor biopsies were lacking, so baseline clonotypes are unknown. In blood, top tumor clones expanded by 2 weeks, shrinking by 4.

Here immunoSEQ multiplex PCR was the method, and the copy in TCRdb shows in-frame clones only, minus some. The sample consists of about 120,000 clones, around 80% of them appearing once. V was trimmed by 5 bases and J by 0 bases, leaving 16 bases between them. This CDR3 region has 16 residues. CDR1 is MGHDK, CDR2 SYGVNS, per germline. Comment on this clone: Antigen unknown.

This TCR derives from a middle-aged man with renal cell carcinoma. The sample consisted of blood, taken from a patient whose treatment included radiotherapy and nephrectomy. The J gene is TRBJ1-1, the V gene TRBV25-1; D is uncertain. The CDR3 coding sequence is TGTGCCAGCAGTTCGGCAACGGGCAGGTTGAACACTGAAGCTTTCTTT. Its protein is CASSSATGRLNTEAFF.